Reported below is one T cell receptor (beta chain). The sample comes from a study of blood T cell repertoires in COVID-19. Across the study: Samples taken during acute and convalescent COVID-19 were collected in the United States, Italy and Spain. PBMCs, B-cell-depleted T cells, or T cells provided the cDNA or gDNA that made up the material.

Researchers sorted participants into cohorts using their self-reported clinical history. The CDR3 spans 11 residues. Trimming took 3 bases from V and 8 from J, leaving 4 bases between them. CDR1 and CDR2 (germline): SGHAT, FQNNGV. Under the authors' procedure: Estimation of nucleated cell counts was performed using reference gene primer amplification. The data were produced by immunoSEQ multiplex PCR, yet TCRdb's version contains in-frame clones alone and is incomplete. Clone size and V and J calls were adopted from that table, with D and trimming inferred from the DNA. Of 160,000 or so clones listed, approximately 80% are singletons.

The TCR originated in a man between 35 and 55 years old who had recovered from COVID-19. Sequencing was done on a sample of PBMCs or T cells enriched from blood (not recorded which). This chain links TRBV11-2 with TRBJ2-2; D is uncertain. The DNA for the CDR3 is TGTGCCAGCAGCTTTACAGGGGAGCTGTTTTTT. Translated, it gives CASSFTGELFF.